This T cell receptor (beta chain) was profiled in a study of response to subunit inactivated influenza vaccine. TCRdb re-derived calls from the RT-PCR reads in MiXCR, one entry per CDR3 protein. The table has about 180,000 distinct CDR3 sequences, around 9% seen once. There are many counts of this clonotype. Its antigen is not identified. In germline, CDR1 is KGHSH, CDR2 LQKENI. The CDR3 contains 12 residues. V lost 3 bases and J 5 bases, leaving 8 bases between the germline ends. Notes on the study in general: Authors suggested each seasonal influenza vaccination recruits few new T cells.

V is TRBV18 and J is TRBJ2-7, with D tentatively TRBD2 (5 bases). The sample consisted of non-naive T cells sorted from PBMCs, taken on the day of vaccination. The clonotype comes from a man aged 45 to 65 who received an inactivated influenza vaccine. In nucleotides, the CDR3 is TGTGCCAGCTCACCGATGAGGGACGAGCAGTACTTC. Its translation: CASSPMRDEQYF. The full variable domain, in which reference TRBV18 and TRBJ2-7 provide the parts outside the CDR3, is NAGVMQNPRHLVRRRGQEARLRCSPMKGHSHVYWYRQLPEEGLKFMVYLQKENIIDESGMPKERFSAEFPKEGPSILRIQQVVRGDSAAYFCASSPMRDEQYFGPGTRLTVT.